This entry is about one T cell receptor beta chain. The CDR3 loop spans 17 amino acids. CDR1 LGHNA and CDR2 YSLEER come from the germline V gene. V shed 0 bases and J shed 2 bases, with 13 bases lying between them. TCRdb's copy holds only in-frame clones and misses some; the assay was immunoSEQ multiplex PCR. Of fewer than 2.5 million clones listed, 93% are singletons. These data are taken from a study of shared clonotypes between healthy human individuals. Sequencing was performed on naive CD4+ T cells from PBMCs. Subset meaning: CD45RA+ positively selected. The TCR comes from a man aged 18-30 years in good health. Some clones in this sample may be carry-over from other donors' samples. The chain couples TRBV4-3 to TRBJ2-2; D might be TRBD1 (6 bases). CDR3 in DNA: TGCGCCAGCAGCCAAGATTGGGCAGGGGCCAACACCGGGGAGCTGTTTTTT. Protein sequence: CASSQDWAGANTGELFF.